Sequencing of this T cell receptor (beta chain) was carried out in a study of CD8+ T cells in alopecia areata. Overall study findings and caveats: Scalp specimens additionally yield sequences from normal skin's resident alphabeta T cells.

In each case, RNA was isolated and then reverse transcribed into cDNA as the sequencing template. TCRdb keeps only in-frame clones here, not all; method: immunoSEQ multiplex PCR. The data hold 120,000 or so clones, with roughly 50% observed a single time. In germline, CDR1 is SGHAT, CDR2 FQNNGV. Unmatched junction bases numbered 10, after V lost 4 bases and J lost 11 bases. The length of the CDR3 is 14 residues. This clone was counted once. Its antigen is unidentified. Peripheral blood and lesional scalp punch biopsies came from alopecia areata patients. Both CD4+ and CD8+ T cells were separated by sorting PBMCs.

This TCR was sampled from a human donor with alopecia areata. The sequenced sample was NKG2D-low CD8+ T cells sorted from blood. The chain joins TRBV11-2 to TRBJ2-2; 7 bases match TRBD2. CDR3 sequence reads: CASSSTAQRGELFF. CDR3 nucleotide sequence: TGTGCCAGCAGCTCTACCGCTCAGCGGGGAGAGCTGTTTTTT.